What follows are 15 T cell receptor beta chains derived from one specimen sequenced in a study of Tregs in tolerant kidney transplant recipients. Generated by immunoSEQ multiplex PCR, the TCRdb table keeps only in-frame clones and is missing some. The sample carries about 64,000 clones, more than 95% recorded once. The sequences come from Tregs from blood, collected before the transplant. Source of these receptors: a human donor who received a combined kidney and bone marrow transplant.

This rearrangement joins TRBV9 to TRBJ1-2; TRBD1 aligns across 9 bases. Germline V gene data show CDR1 as SGDLS and CDR2 as YYNGEE. CDR3 length: 19 residues. The J segment lost 0 bases and the V segment lost 4 bases, leaving 16 bases of the junction unmatched. CDR3 region: CASSSQISGTGRTNYGYTF. CDR3 DNA: TGTGCCAGCAGCTCTCAAATATCCGGGACAGGGAGGACTAACTATGGCTACACCTTC. The variable domain in full, with the rest retrieved from reference TRBV9 and TRBJ1-2, is DSGVTQTPKHLITATGQRVTLRCSPRSGDLSVYWYQQSLDQGLQFLIQYYNGEERAKGNILERFSAQQFPDLHSELNLSSLELGDSALYFCASSSQISGTGRTNYGYTFGSGTRLTVV.

The V call is TRBV11-3, the J call TRBJ1-4; 8 nucleotides match TRBD1. The J segment lost 5 bases and the V segment lost 5 bases, leaving 4 bases of the junction unmatched. The CDR3 totals 14 residues. Germline CDR1 and CDR2: SGHNT and YENEEA. The CDR3 nucleotides are TGTGCCAGCAGCGCCAGGACAGGGAATGAAAAACTGTTTTTT. Amino acids: CASSARTGNEKLFF.

The chain has TRBV6-1 and TRBJ1-6, with 8 bases fitting TRBD1. The germline V gene encodes CDR1 MNHNS and CDR2 SASEGT. The ends lost 2 bases at V and 7 bases at J; junction bases unmatched: 1. The CDR3 sequence is 14 residues long. The CDR3 protein is CASSEWDRNSPLHF. CDR3 nucleotides: TGTGCCAGCAGTGAATGGGACAGGAATTCACCCCTCCACTTT.

The chain has TRBV27 and TRBJ1-6; TRBD1 matches at 7 bases. The CDR3 is made up of 13 amino acids. Germline CDR1 and CDR2: MNHEY and SMNVEV (reference sequence). V was clipped by 6 bases and J by 6 bases; unmatched bases: 2. CDR3 sequence reads: CASRRQGNSPLHF. CDR3 coding DNA: TGTGCCAGCAGGCGACAGGGTAATTCACCCCTCCACTTT.

The rearrangement uses TRBV7-2 and TRBJ2-2; D gene ambiguous. V gave up 1 base and J gave up 7 bases, with 10 bases separating them. The CDR3 extends over 14 amino acids. Germline V CDR1 and CDR2: SGHTA, FQGNSA. CDR3 nucleotides: TGTGCCAGCAGCTTAGTTTCCGGTGGCGGGGAGCTGTTTTTT. This codes for CASSLVSGGGELFF. Together with reference TRBV7-2 and TRBJ2-2, the CDR3 gives the full variable domain: GAGVSQSPSNKVTEKGKDVELRCDPISGHTALYWYRQSLGQGLEFLIYFQGNSAPDKSGLPSDRFSAERTGGSVSTLTIQRTQQEDSAVYLCASSLVSGGGELFFGEGSRLTVL.

The chain employs TRBV20-1 and TRBJ2-7; no reliable D call. CDR3 size: 11 residues. Germline V gives CDR1 DFQATT, CDR2 SNEGSKA (reference sequence). V gave up 4 bases and J gave up 3 bases, with 7 bases separating them. CDR3 region: CSANRDYEQYF. CDR3 DNA sequence: TGCAGTGCTAACAGAGACTACGAGCAGTACTTC.

This chain connects TRBV27 to TRBJ2-2, with TRBD1 as a possible D gene (5 bases). The CDR3 is 15 amino acids. V was shortened by 6 bases and J by 1 base, with 12 bases between the two germline ends. Germline assignment: CDR1 MNHEY and CDR2 SMNVEV (reference sequence). The CDR3 reads CASSLRGWNTGELFF. The CDR3 DNA follows: TGTGCCAGCAGCTTAAGGGGTTGGAACACCGGGGAGCTGTTTTTT.

Only one count was recorded for this clone. The gene calls are TRBV28 and TRBJ1-5; D is unresolved. Germline assignment: CDR1 MDHEN and CDR2 SYDVKM. There are 12 residues in the CDR3. V dropped 3 bases and J dropped 3 bases, with 3 bases sitting between them. CDR3 amino acids: CASSLANQPQHF. As DNA, the CDR3 is TGTGCCAGCAGTTTGGCCAATCAGCCCCAGCATTTT.

The chain carries TRBV7-2 and TRBJ2-1; perhaps TRBD2 as D (6 bases). There are 15 residues in the CDR3. Trimming stripped 3 bases from V and 5 bases from J, with 14 bases between. Per the germline V gene, CDR1 is SGHTA and CDR2 is FQGNSA. The CDR3 bases are TGTGCCAGCAGCTTTGTAGGGACTCGAAACAATGAGCAGTTCTTC. This encodes CASSFVGTRNNEQFF. Full variable domain (rest looked up from reference TRBV7-2 and TRBJ2-1): GAGVSQSPSNKVTEKGKDVELRCDPISGHTALYWYRQSLGQGLEFLIYFQGNSAPDKSGLPSDRFSAERTGGSVSTLTIQRTQQEDSAVYLCASSFVGTRNNEQFFGPGTRLTVL.

The rearrangement links TRBV11-2 to TRBJ2-2; TRBD2 agrees at 7 bases. V trimming: 0 bases; J trimming: 5 bases; junction bases outside the gene matches: 15. Germline CDR1 and CDR2: SGHAT and FQNNGV. This CDR3 is 19 amino acids long. The CDR3 DNA sequence: TGTGCCAGCAGCTTAGATCTCGGGGCTAGCGGCCGAAAGACCGGGGAGCTGTTTTTT. Encoded protein: CASSLDLGASGRKTGELFF.

This chain uses TRBV15 with TRBJ1-2; 7 nucleotides line up with TRBD1. With 5 bases clipped from V and 0 bases from J, the junction kept 24 bases outside the gene matches. The germline V gene has CDR1 LNHNV and CDR2 YYDKDF (reference sequence). The CDR3 is made up of 21 amino acids. The CDR3 bases are TGTGCCACCAGCCCCCGTATTTTTAGTTCCTCCCGACAGGGCACTAACTATGGCTACACCTTC. The encoded protein is CATSPRIFSSSRQGTNYGYTF.

J is TRBJ1-2 and V is TRBV2; D may be TRBD1 (6 bases). This CDR3 has 16 amino acids. V was clipped by 1 base and J by 5 bases, with 17 bases between them. CDR1 and CDR2 (germline): SNHLY, FYNNEI. Here the CDR3 reads CASSEEGGGIRYGYTF. CDR3 bases: TGTGCCAGCAGTGAAGAAGGGGGGGGGATAAGATATGGCTACACCTTC. Together with reference TRBV2 and TRBJ1-2, the CDR3 gives the full variable domain: EPEVTQTPSHQVTQMGQEVILRCVPISNHLYFYWYRQILGQKVEFLVSFYNNEISEKSEIFDDQFSVERPDGSNFTLKIRSTKLEDSAMYFCASSEEGGGIRYGYTFGSGTRLTVV.

This chain joins TRBV5-1 and TRBJ2-7, with 9 bases lining up with TRBD1. The CDR3 has 13 amino acids. After removal of 5 bases from V and 3 bases from J, the junction contained 3 bases not matched to a gene. Germline V gene lookup returns CDR1 SGHRS and CDR2 YFSETQ. The CDR3 region is CASRQGASYEQYF. Here the CDR3 DNA reads TGCGCCAGCAGACAGGGGGCTAGCTACGAGCAGTACTTC.

The J gene is TRBJ2-1, the V gene TRBV4-3; TRBD1 might be the D (7 bases). Germline V CDR1 and CDR2: LGHNA, YSLEER. V was trimmed by 2 bases and J by 8 bases, leaving 19 bases between them. This CDR3 contains 16 residues. CDR3 in DNA: TGCGCCAGCAGCCAAAGGAGGGGGCAGGGAATTTATGAGCAGTTCTTC. It yields the protein CASSQRRGQGIYEQFF.

The rearrangement joins TRBV29-1 to TRBJ2-7; the match to TRBD2 covers 11 bases. V shed 6 bases, J shed 6 bases, and the junction held 13 bases outside the gene matches. Germline-derived CDR1 and CDR2 are SQVTM and ANQGSEA. The CDR3 covers 15 residues. CDR3 amino acids: CSVGGASGGPGEQYF. The DNA of the CDR3 is TGCAGCGTGGGGGGAGCTAGCGGGGGGCCCGGCGAGCAGTACTTC.